This T cell receptor (beta chain) was sequenced for a study of regulatory T cells in long-lasting Graves disease (dated by TCRdb to the early 2020s). For the study in its entirety: Antithyroid drugs had been taken for less than 3 months by newly diagnosed Graves' disease patients. The study was conducted in China and was registered as a clinical trial. Patients with persistent Graves' disease were compared with patients with newly diagnosed Graves' disease using TCR sequencing and RNA sequencing of peripheral blood. TCR sequencing covered 13 persistent and around 20 newly diagnosed Graves' disease patients, around 33 samples in total. Broader findings and caveats from the paper: Peripheral blood alone was examined, since thyroid tissue, which constituted the primary lesion, could not be accessed. More public clonotypes were shared among persistent patients (over 2,500) than among newly diagnosed patients (966). TRBV28, TRBJ1-2 and TRBJ2-5 were preferentially used in persistent disease, while TRBV20-1 and TRBJ2-1 were favored in newly diagnosed disease. Only the TCR beta chain was sequenced and analyzed. Compared with newly diagnosed patients, patients with persistent Graves' disease had lower TCR Shannon entropy and fewer highly expanded clones, which suggests clonal expansion. The authors acknowledged the small sample size as a limitation that may reduce accuracy.

The library relied on multiplex PCR. Sequencing was carried out with an Illumina HiSeq 4000. TCR beta libraries were built with iRepertoire HTBI primers and Arm-PCR amplification of CDR3 regions. PCR products were gel purified before sequencing. The paper's processing steps were these. Gene usage analysis of CDR3 amino acid clonotypes used the 55 to 80 TRBV and about 13 TRBJ segments found across samples. Filtered high-quality paired reads were merged into contigs using COPE and FqMerger. BLAST was used to align contigs to IMGT TRBV, TRBD and TRBJ reference genes, with CDR3 defined following IMGT. Clonotypes above 0.1% frequency were classified as highly expanded clones. Shannon entropy was used to measure repertoire diversity, and the Gini coefficient was used to measure V-J evenness. Clonotypes shared by more than one individual were considered public. TCRdb handled the public reads itself, with Q25 trimming in fastp and clone calling in MiXCR, and kept productive beta chains. Entries that share a CDR3 protein sequence are merged under the most common genes and DNA. TCRdb, not the original authors, processed these V and J calls. The sample yields 400,000 to 650,000 distinct CDR3 sequences; about 15% were counted once. The ten largest account for more than 20% of the sample.

The CDR3 sequence holds 15 residues, the cysteine and phenylalanine included. The entry retains the CDR3 DNA only, 45 bases that are in frame from base 1. At the junction V is shortened by 2 bases and J by 4 bases; bases outside the gene matches: 4. CDR1 and CDR2 (MNHEY, SVGAGI) derive from the germline V gene. In this sample, this clonotype turned up many times. Its antigen is not yet known. No base quality information exists; no much larger clone differs at one position. The sample's time point label, in plain terms: newly diagnosed GD, antithyroid drugs for less than 3 months. RNA was extracted from PBMCs in TRIzol for both TCR sequencing and RNA sequencing. The diagnosis of Graves' disease followed American Thyroid Association guidelines. Patients were recruited from an endocrinology department in Xi'an, China. Each patient gave roughly 10 milliliters of peripheral blood, collected in an EDTA anticoagulant tube. PBMCs were isolated by Ficoll Paque Plus density gradient separation without further T cell sorting. An Agilent 2100 Bioanalyzer and agarose gel were used to check RNA quality, and a NanoDrop 2000 was used to measure RNA concentration.

This same sample was also taken into another study, of T cells in Graves' hyperthyroidism and ophthalmopathy. The second study, in turn, reports: Graves' hyperthyroidism was defined as stable when no progression to ophthalmopathy occurred over 18 months of follow-up. Hyperthyroidism patients were newly diagnosed, had a disease duration of under 2 months, and were aged 18 to 65 years. Any patient with an uncontrolled infection, another autoimmune disease, pregnancy or lactation was excluded. Clinical symptoms, serum thyroxine and TRAb, thyroid ultrasound, and orbital computed tomography formed the basis for the diagnoses. A first-round RT-PCR of the TCR CDR3 used the HTBI primer set with the Qiagen OneStep RT-PCR kit. Most expanded thyroid clonotypes (frequency above 0.001) were also found in blood, which suggests that blood repertoires may mirror thyroid immune responses. Ophthalmopathy was separated from stable hyperthyroidism by a 13 V-J signature model, with over 85% sensitivity and 81% to 82% specificity obtained in cross-validation and 80%/75% obtained in testing. In validation, progression to ophthalmopathy was predicted by the model with around 71% sensitivity and roughly 76% specificity, a median of around 5.9 months before onset. A discovery cohort of 95 to 100 patients, 43 with Graves' ophthalmopathy and approximately 57 with stable Graves' hyperthyroidism, was used to find distinguishing TCR V-J signatures. Prospective prediction of ophthalmopathy was tested in an independent validation cohort consisting of fewer than 20 hyperthyroidism patients and more than 15 patients who later progressed to ophthalmopathy. The 75 to 100 discovery patients were randomly divided into training and test sets at a 7:3 ratio. Thyroid tissue and blood T-cell repertoires from roughly six Graves' hyperthyroidism patients were also compared in the study. Once sampling was done, hyperthyroidism patients were given methimazole at a starting dose of 30 mg daily, whereas ophthalmopathy patients were given high-dose intravenous methylprednisolone. Libraries were constructed in a second round of multiplex PCR, after which size selection and purification were carried out. Libraries were sequenced paired-end with 100 bp reads on an Illumina HiSeq2000. SOAPnuke was used to process the raw data, removing reads that contained adapters or uncalled bases, had a mean Phred below 15, or lacked an exact match to the constant primer or identifier. High-quality paired reads were merged using COPE v1.2.5, and each unique nucleotide sequence was defined as a clonotype. Clonotypes were aligned to IMGT TRBV, TRBD and TRBJ reference segments using MiTCR v1.1. The analysis was restricted to V-J combinations with a frequency above 0.0001, which together covered about 99% of the repertoires. The TCS score was defined as F50 (clonal expansion) divided by E x V (chaos), with BLOSUM62-based TCRdist calculated between CDR3 peptides within each V-J. Welch's t-statistics and random forest reduced 514 V-J features to 10 to 15, which were used in a naive Bayes classifier (R e1071). Sample size was not statistically predetermined, and investigators were not blinded to group allocation. The paper reports TCR Vbeta CDR3 sequencing of roughly 140 peripheral blood samples: under 45 ophthalmopathy, under 80 hyperthyroidism and approximately 17 progressor patients.

The sample here was peripheral blood mononuclear cells (PBMCs), taken at new diagnosis, from a patient treated with antithyroid drugs. The receptor was isolated from a woman aged 35 to 60 with Graves disease. Donor details come from another sample of the same person, matched by shared clones. The chain links TRBV6-5 with TRBJ2-2; 7 middle bases align to TRBD1. This receptor has the CDR3 CASSYRDSITGELFF. The DNA sequence reads TGTGCCAGCAGTTACCGGGACAGCATCACCGGGGAGCTGTTTTTT.